This TCR beta chain was found in a study of beta chain features in type 1 diabetes. Whole-study results and caveats: In all four CD4+ subsets, TCRB CDR3 length was significantly, moderately reduced in type 1 diabetes. Patients with type 1 diabetes carried fewer insertions and had more deletions at their VDJ junctions.

This clone was detected only a few times. Its matching antigen is unknown. One heparinised draw, averaging roughly 0.12 L, was taken per donor. Sequenced material consisted of expressed TCRB transcripts (all of the isolated RNA was reverse transcribed). The repertoire was sequenced with immunoSEQ multiplex PCR; TCRdb's copy has only in-frame clones and lacks some. This sample has roughly 260,000 clones, with roughly 20% found just once. The specimen was naive CD4+ T cells from blood. The clonotype was recovered from a woman in her thirties or forties with type 1 diabetes.

The CDR3 is CASNQQGFGNTGELFF. In nucleotides, the CDR3 is TGCGCCAGCAACCAACAGGGCTTTGGGAACACCGGGGAGCTGTTTTTT. The rearrangement links TRBV5-1 to TRBJ2-2, with a weak D call TRBD1 (6 bases). CDR3 length: 16 amino acids. V gave up 6 bases and J gave up 1 base, with 16 bases separating them. Germline V gene sequence: CDR1 SGHRS, CDR2 YFSETQ.